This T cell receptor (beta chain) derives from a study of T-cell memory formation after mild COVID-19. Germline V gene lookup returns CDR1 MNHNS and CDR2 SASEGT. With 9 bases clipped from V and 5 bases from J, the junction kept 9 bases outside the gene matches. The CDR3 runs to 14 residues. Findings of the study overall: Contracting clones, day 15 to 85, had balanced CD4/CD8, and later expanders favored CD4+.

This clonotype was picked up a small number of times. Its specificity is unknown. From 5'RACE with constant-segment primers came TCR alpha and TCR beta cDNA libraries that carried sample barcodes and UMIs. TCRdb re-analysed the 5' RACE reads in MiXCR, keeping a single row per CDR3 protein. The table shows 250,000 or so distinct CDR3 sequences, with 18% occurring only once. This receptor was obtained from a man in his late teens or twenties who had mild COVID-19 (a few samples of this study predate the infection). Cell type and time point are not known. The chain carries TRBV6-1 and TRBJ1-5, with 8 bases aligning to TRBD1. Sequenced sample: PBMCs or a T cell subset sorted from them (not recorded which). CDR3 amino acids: CASRSGGADQPQHF. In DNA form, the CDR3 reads TGTGCCAGTCGATCAGGGGGCGCGGATCAGCCCCAGCATTTT.